Below are 16 T cell receptor beta chains sequenced from a single sample in a study of shared clonotypes between healthy human individuals. The naive CD8 subset, CD45RO-negative cells positively selected for CCR7, excluded terminally differentiated effector memory CD45RA+ cells. Measured with immunoSEQ multiplex PCR; TCRdb has only the in-frame clones, and not every one. The sample lists around 2,000,000 clones, about 95% occurring once. Sequences were obtained from naive CD8+ T cells sorted from blood. The receptor set was obtained from a man between 18 and 29 years old in good health.

This clone has only a few counts. The CDR3: CASSLGQGYQPQHF. CDR3 nucleotide sequence: TGTGCCAGTAGTCTAGGACAGGGGTATCAGCCCCAGCATTTT. The gene calls are TRBV19 and TRBJ1-5; 9 bases are shared with TRBD1. The length of the CDR3 is 14 residues. The V gene end was trimmed by 5 bases and the J gene end by 5 bases; junction bases not matched to a gene: 4. Germline CDR1 LNHDA, CDR2 SQIVND (reference sequence).

The J gene is TRBJ1-5, the V gene TRBV6-1; D gene unclear. V was cut by 3 bases and J by 5 bases, with 11 bases left in between. The CDR3 is made up of 14 amino acids. CDR1 is MNHNS and CDR2 is SASEGT in the germline V gene. CDR3 sequence reads: CASSEGIGDQPQHF. In DNA, the CDR3 is TGTGCCAGCAGTGAGGGGATCGGAGATCAGCCCCAGCATTTT.

This clone was seen only once. The chain joins TRBV10-2 to TRBJ2-7; 7 nucleotides line up with TRBD2. This CDR3 comprises 14 residues. The germline CDR1 and CDR2 sequences are WSHSY and SAAADI. V trimming: 7 bases; J trimming: 5 bases; junction bases outside the gene matches: 11. The CDR3 is CASKGPAGFDEQYF. The CDR3 coding sequence is TGCGCCAGCAAAGGGCCAGCGGGATTCGACGAGCAGTACTTC.

The chain combines TRBV5-1 with TRBJ2-7; no clear D. The germline V gene has CDR1 SGHRS and CDR2 YFSETQ. Trimming took off 0 bases at V and 2 bases at J, with 12 bases between the two ends. The CDR3 sequence is 15 residues long. Written as DNA, the CDR3 is TGCGCCAGCAGCTTGGCCTCGGACGTAGCCTACGAGCAGTACTTC. Translation: CASSLASDVAYEQYF.

This clone has a single count. V gene TRBV7-6 combines with J gene TRBJ1-1, with TRBD1 as a possible D gene (5 bases). The CDR3 runs 18 residues. Per the germline V gene, CDR1 is SGHVS and CDR2 is FNYEAQ. The V gene lost 5 bases and the J gene lost 0 bases, with 22 bases spanning the gap. The CDR3, as DNA: TGTGCCAGCAGCACCGACAGAAATATAGCCCCCATGAACACTGAAGCTTTCTTT. Amino acids: CASSTDRNIAPMNTEAFF. The full variable domain, completed using reference TRBV7-6 and TRBJ1-1, is GAGVSQSPRYKVTKRGQDVALRCDPISGHVSLYWYRQALGQGPEFLTYFNYEAQQDKSGLPNDRFSAERPEGSISTLTIQRTEQRDSAMYRCASSTDRNIAPMNTEAFFGQGTRLTVV.

V usage is TRBV29-1 and J usage is TRBJ2-2; D uncertain. The CDR3 spans 13 residues. V lost 5 bases, J lost 0 bases, and 7 bases lay in between. The germline CDR1 and CDR2 sequences are SQVTM and ANQGSEA. CDR3 DNA sequence: TGCAGCGTTATTGGCGCGAACACCGGGGAGCTGTTTTTT. Protein sequence: CSVIGANTGELFF.

This chain links TRBV6-1 with TRBJ2-2; a weak D match, TRBD1 (5 bases). Germline values: CDR1 MNHNS, CDR2 SASEGT. The CDR3 covers 17 residues. Trimming left V 3 bases short and J 0 bases short, with 14 bases between. The CDR3 region has the DNA TGTGCCAGCAGTGAGCAGGACACCCTCGCGAACACCGGGGAGCTGTTTTTT. Translating gives CASSEQDTLANTGELFF.

The chain couples TRBV2 to TRBJ2-7, with TRBD1 matching over 8 bases. Germline V gives CDR1 SNHLY, CDR2 FYNNEI. J lost 0 bases, V lost 6 bases, and 7 bases had no gene match. The CDR3 length is 15 residues. CDR3 nucleotides: TGTGCCAGCAGGGATCTCGGGACAGGCTCCTACGAGCAGTACTTC. Its translation: CASRDLGTGSYEQYF. The full variable domain, with the rest looked up from reference TRBV2 and TRBJ2-7, is EPEVTQTPSHQVTQMGQEVILRCVPISNHLYFYWYRQILGQKVEFLVSFYNNEISEKSEIFDDQFSVERPDGSNFTLKIRSTKLEDSAMYFCASRDLGTGSYEQYFGPGTRLTVT.

The V and J genes are TRBV13 and TRBJ2-2; maybe TRBD2 (6 bases). Germline CDR1 PRHDT, CDR2 FYEKMQ (reference sequence). V was pared by 1 base and J by 2 bases, with 11 bases between. This CDR3 region has 16 residues. In nucleotides, the CDR3 is TGTGCCAGCAGCTTAGTCCGGGAGATCAACACCGGGGAGCTGTTTTTT. Residues: CASSLVREINTGELFF.

This chain links TRBV4-3 with TRBJ2-1; 12 bases align to TRBD2. Trimming took 1 base from V and 11 from J; bases not matched to a gene: 6. CDR1 is LGHNA, CDR2 YSLEER, per germline. The CDR3 has 15 residues. The CDR3 DNA sequence: TGCGCCAGCAGCCAAGTATGGACTAGCGGGATAAAGCAGTTCTTC. Translating gives CASSQVWTSGIKQFF.

V usage is TRBV5-1 and J usage is TRBJ2-5; no clear D gene. Germline V gene data show CDR1 as SGHRS and CDR2 as YFSETQ. Trimming removed 0 bases at V and 5 bases at J, with 8 bases between. The CDR3 spans 13 residues. CDR3 loop: CASSLDDGETQYF. CDR3 coding DNA: TGCGCCAGCAGCTTGGACGATGGGGAGACCCAGTACTTC.

The chain uses TRBV2 and TRBJ1-5, with D perhaps matching TRBD1 (5 bases). The CDR3 sequence is 15 residues long. Trimming took off 3 bases at V and 5 bases at J, with 14 bases between the two ends. CDR1 and CDR2 (germline): SNHLY, FYNNEI. CDR3 in DNA: TGTGCCAGCAGTGAGGGGGACGGCAGTTATCAGCCCCAGCATTTT. Its translation: CASSEGDGSYQPQHF.

This sequence joins TRBV15 and TRBJ2-1; 9 bases map to TRBD2. Germline V CDR1 and CDR2: LNHNV, YYDKDF (reference sequence). This CDR3 region has 17 residues. V trimming: 1 base; J trimming: 4 bases; junction bases outside the gene matches: 8. This chain's CDR3 is CATSRGKAGGGYNEQFF. The CDR3 DNA sequence: TGTGCCACCAGCAGAGGTAAAGCGGGAGGCGGTTACAATGAGCAGTTCTTC.

About this clone itself: At the DNA level, this CDR3 is encoded by other sequences in the same sample as well. The chain couples TRBV5-1 to TRBJ2-7, with TRBD1 matching 10 bases. The trim removed 0 bases at V and 0 bases at J, leaving 6 bases unmatched. The CDR3 length is 17 residues. Germline V lookup: CDR1 SGHRS, CDR2 YFSETQ. The CDR3 here is CASSLARTGGVSYEQYF. CDR3 in DNA: TGCGCCAGCAGCTTGGCCAGGACAGGGGGAGTCTCCTACGAGCAGTACTTC.

The chain links TRBV27 to TRBJ1-2, with TRBD1 matching 9 bases. With V trimmed by 5 bases and J by 5 bases, 12 bases remained unmatched. Germline values: CDR1 MNHEY, CDR2 SMNVEV (reference sequence). This CDR3 region has 16 residues. This chain's CDR3 is CASSLTRTGDEYGYTF. CDR3 DNA sequence: TGTGCCAGCAGTCTTACCCGGACAGGGGATGAATATGGCTACACCTTC.

CDR3: CASSVGDGGAGADTQYF. CDR3 nucleotides: TGTGCCAGCAGCGTAGGGGACGGGGGGGCCGGAGCAGATACGCAGTATTTT. This rearrangement joins TRBV9 to TRBJ2-3; 8 bases are a match to TRBD2. The CDR3 extends over 17 amino acids. V was pared by 0 bases and J by 4 bases, with 10 bases of the junction left unmatched. Germline values: CDR1 SGDLS, CDR2 YYNGEE.